This TCR beta chain was captured in a study of T cell responses to AZD1222 COVID-19 vaccine. TCRdb's table, derived via immunoSEQ multiplex PCR, lists solely in-frame clones and lacks some. The data contain some 160,000 clones, about 92% of them singletons. Germline loops: CDR1 SGDLS, CDR2 YYNGEE. Trimming at V came to 4 bases and at J to 1 base, leaving 10 bases not matched to a gene. The CDR3 runs to 17 residues. This clone has just one count. This specimen was peripheral blood, taken on day 0 of AZD1222 vaccination. The clonotype comes from an adult in good health. This rearrangement joins TRBV9 to TRBJ1-3; 8 bases fit TRBD1. The CDR3 DNA reads TGTGCCAGCAGCCCAAGGACAGGGAGTAAATCTGGAAACACCATATATTTT. This gives the protein CASSPRTGSKSGNTIYF. The whole variable domain, remainder taken from reference TRBV9 and TRBJ1-3, is DSGVTQTPKHLITATGQRVTLRCSPRSGDLSVYWYQQSLDQGLQFLIQYYNGEERAKGNILERFSAQQFPDLHSELNLSSLELGDSALYFCASSPRTGSKSGNTIYFGEGSWLTVV.